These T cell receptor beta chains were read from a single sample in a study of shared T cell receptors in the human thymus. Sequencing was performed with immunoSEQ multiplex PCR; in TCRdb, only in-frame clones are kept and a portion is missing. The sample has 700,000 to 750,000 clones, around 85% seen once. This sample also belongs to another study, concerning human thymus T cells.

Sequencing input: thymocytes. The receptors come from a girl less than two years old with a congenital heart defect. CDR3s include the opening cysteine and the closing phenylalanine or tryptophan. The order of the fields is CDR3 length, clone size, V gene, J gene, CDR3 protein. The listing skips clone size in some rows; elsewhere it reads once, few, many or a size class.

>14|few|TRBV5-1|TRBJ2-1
CASSLVGSYNEQFF
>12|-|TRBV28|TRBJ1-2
CASMAGGLGYTF
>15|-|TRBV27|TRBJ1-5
CASSFAEDSNQPQHF
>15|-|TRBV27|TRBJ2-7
CASSFQVDRLGEQYF
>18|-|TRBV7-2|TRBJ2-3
CASSLLTSGGLSTDTQYF
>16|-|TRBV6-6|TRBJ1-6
CASSYPGGSYNSPLHF
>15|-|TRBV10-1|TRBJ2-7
CARQAGAGATYEQYF
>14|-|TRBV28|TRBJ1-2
CASSPPSGSYGYTF
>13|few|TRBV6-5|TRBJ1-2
CASSTGGDYGYTF
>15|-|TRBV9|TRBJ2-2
CASSVSAANTGELFF
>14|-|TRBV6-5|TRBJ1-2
CASSSTGDHYGYTF
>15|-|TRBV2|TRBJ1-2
CASFRFWEAGYGYTF
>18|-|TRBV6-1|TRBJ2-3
CASSEALVDSISTDTQYF
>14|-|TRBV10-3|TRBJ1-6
CAISRDRGESPLHF
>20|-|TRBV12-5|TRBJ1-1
CASGAADHRPDATANTEAFF
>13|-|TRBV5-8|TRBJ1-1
CASSLGPDTEAFF
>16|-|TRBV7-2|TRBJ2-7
CASSPSRVIGFYEQYF
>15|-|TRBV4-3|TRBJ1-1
CASSQAEGRDTEAFF
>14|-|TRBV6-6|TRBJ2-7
CASSNRGSSYEQYF
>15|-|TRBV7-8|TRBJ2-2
CASSVGEEDTGELFF
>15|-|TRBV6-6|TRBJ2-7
CASSYLTGLSYEQYF
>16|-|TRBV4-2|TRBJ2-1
CASSQARGPPSCEQFF
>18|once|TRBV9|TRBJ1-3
CASSVATWGLHSGNTIYF
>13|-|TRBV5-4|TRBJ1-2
CASSLVFRSGYTF
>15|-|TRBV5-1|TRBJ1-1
CASSLEAAANTEAFF
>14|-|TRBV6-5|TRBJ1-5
CASSPRQGFQPQHF
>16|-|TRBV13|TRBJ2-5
CASSLGQGTFQETQYF
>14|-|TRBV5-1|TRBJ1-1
CASSLGQGSMGAFF
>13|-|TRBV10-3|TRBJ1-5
CAISMTVDQPQHF
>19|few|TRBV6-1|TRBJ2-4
CASSEPQGAPELAKNIQYF
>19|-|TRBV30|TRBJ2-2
CAWSVHINRGHAITGELFF
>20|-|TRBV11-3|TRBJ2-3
CAGRPPLGIAGGTSTDTQYF
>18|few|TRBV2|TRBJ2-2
CASSPRKASGGPTGELFF
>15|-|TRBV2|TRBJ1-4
CASADRGGDNEKLFF
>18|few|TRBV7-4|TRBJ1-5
CASSTRPGQRQSNQPQHF
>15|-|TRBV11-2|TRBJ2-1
CASSPPRDFSMMQFF
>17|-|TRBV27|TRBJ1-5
CASSLRGGNEPNQPQHF
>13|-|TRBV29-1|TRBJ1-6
CSVAAGYNSPLHF
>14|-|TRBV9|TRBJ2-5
CASSVALAEETQYF
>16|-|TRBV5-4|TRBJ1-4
CASSLAGGRTNEKLFF
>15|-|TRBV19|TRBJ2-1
CASSTGGAPYNEQFF
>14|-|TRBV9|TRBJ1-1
CASSVAGGNTEAFF
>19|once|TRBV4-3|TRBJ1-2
CASSQLNRDSKTTNYGYTF
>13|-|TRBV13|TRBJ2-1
CASSLAPLREQFF
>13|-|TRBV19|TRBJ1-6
CASRQGSQSPLHF
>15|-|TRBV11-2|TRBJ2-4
CASRDSGGAKNIQYF
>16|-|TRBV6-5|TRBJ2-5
CASSYSVVAGGETQYF
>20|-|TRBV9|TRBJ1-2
CASSVATGRDRDRSDYGYTF
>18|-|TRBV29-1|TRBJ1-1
CSASAPTGGGYRGTEAFF
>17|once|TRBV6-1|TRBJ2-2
CASSEAILTGDTGELFF
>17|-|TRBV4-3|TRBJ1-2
CASSQDWQGPANYGYTF
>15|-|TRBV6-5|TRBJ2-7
CASSHRDRDFTEQYF
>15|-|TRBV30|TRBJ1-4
CAWGRVGRGYVKLFF
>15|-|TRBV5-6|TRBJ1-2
CASSFVTDTNYGYTF
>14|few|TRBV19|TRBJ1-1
CASSARTMDTEAFF
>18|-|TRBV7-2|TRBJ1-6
CASSLPPGYPSDNSPLHF
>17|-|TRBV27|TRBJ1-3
CASSASRNLSSGNTIYF
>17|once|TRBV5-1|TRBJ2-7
CASSLRGHGQGSCEQYF
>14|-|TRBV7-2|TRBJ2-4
CASSLGGGKNIQYF
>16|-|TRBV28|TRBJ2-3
CASSLRLARSTDTQYF